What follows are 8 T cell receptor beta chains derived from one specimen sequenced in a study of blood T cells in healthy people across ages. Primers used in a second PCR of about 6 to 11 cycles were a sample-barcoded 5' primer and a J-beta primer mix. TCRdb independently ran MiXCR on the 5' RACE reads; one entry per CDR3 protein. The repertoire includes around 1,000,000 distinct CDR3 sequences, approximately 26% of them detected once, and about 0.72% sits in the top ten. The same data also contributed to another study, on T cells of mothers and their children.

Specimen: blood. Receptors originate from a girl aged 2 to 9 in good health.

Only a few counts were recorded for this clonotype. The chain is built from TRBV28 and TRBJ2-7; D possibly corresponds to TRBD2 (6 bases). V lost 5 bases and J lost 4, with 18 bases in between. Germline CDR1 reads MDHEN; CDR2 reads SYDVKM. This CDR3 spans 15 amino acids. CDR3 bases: TGTGCCAGCAGTCAGAGTCGGGACTGGGTATACGAGCAGTACTTC. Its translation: CASSQSRDWVYEQYF.

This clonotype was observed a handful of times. CDR3 protein: CASSINGEKLFF. CDR3 bases: TGTGCCAGTAGTATTAACGGGGAAAAACTGTTTTTT. The J gene is TRBJ1-4, the V gene TRBV19; D is undetermined. Between the trimmed V and J ends, which lost 3 bases and 8 bases, there was a span of 7 bases. This CDR3 contains 12 residues. Germline CDR1 reads LNHDA; CDR2 reads SQIVND (reference sequence).

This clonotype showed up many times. The CDR3 protein is CASSLERDSYEQYF. The CDR3 DNA follows: TGCGCCAGCAGCTTGGAACGCGACTCCTACGAGCAGTACTTC. V gene TRBV5-1 combines with J gene TRBJ2-7; D not resolved. Per the germline V gene, CDR1 is SGHRS and CDR2 is YFSETQ. The V end was cut by 0 bases, the J end by 0 bases, with 7 bases between. The CDR3 has 14 amino acids.

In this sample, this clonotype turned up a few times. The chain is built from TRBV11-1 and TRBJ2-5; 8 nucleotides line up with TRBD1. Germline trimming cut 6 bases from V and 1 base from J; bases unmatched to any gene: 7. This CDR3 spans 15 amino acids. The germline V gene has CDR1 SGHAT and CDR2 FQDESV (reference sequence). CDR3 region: CASRDLRGPQETQYF. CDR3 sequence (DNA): TGTGCCAGCAGAGACCTCAGGGGGCCCCAAGAGACCCAGTACTTC.

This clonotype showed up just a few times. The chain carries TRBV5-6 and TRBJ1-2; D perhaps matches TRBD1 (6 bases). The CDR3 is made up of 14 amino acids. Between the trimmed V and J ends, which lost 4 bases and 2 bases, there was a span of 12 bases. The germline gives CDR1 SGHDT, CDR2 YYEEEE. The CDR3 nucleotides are TGTGCCAGCAGCCTGACAGGACGAAACTATGGCTACACCTTC. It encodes CASSLTGRNYGYTF.

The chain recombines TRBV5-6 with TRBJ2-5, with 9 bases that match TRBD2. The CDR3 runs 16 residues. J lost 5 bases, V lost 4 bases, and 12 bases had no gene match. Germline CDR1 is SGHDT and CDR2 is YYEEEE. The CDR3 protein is CASSLRGLAGYETQYF. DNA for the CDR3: TGTGCCAGCAGCCTTAGGGGGCTAGCGGGGTACGAGACCCAGTACTTC.

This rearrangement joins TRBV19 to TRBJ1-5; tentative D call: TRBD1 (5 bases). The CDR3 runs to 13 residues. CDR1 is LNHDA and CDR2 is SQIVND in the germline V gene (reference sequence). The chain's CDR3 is CAATGGTAQPQHF. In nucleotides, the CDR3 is TGTGCAGCGACGGGGGGAACAGCCCAGCCCCAGCATTTT.

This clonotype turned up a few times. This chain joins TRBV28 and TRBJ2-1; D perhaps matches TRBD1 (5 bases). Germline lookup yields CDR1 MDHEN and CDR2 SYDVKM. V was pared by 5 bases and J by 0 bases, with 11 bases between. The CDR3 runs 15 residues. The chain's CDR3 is CASSAQGFSYNEQFF. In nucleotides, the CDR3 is TGTGCCAGCAGTGCTCAGGGTTTCTCCTACAATGAGCAGTTCTTC.